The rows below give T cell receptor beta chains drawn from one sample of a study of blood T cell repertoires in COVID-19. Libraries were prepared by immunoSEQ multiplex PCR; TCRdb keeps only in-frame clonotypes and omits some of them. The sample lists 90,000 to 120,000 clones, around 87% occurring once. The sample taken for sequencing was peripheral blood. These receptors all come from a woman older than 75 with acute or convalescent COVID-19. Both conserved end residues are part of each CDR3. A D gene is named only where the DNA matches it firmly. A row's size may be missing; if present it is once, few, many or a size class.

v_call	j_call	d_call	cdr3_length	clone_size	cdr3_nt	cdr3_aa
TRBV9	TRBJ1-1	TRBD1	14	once	TGTGCCAGCAGCTACGGACAGGTGAACACTGAAGCTTTCTTT	CASSYGQVNTEAFF
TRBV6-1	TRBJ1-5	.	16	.	TGTGCCAGCAGTGAAGGGGGACTATATAGCAATCAGCCCCAGCATTTT	CASSEGGLYSNQPQHF
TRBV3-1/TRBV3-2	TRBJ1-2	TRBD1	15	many	TGTGCCAGCAGCCACCACGGACAGGATGACTATGGCTACACCTTC	CASSHHGQDDYGYTF
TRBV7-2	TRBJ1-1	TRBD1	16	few	TGTGCCAGCAGCCCGGGACAGGGGCTCGGAGCCCCTGAAGCTTTCTTT	CASSPGQGLGAPEAFF
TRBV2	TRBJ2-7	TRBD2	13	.	TGTGCCGGGGCCCGGGGGGGCGCGTACGAGCAGTACTTC	CAGARGGAYEQYF
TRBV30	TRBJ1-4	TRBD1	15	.	TGTGCCTGGAGAAAACGGGACAGCAATAATGAAAAACTGTTTTTT	CAWRKRDSNNEKLFF
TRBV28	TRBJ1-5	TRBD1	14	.	TGTGCCAGCAAGGCGACAGGGACGGGACAGCCCCAGCATTTT	CASKATGTGQPQHF
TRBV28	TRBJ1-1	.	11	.	TGTGCCAGCAGACGGACAGCTGAAGCTTTCTTT	CASRRTAEAFF
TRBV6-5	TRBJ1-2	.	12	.	TGTGCCAGCACAACCCCCCGGGGTGGCTACACCTTC	CASTTPRGGYTF
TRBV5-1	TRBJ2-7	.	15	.	TGCGCCAGCAGCTTGCAGGGACAAAGACCCTACGAGCAGTACTTC	CASSLQGQRPYEQYF
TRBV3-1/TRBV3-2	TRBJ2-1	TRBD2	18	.	TGTGCCAGCAGCCAAGAAGTCCGACTAGCAACCTACTACAATGAGCAGTTCTTC	CASSQEVRLATYYNEQFF
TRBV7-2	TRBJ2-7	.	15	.	TGTGCCAGCAGCCTTACAGGGGGGGGCTGGAACGAGCAGTACTTC	CASSLTGGGWNEQYF
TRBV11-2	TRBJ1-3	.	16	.	TGTGCCAGCAGCTTGACGGGAGGGGCGGCTGGAAACACCATATATTTT	CASSLTGGAAGNTIYF
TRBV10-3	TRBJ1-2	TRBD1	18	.	TGTGCCATCAGTGAGTCGGGACAGGGGTTCTATTTCGGTTCTGGCTACACCTTC	CAISESGQGFYFGSGYTF
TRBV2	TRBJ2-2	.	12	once	TGTGCCACCTTAACGAACACCGGGGAGCTGTTTTTT	CATLTNTGELFF
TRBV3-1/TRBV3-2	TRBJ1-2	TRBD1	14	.	TGTGCCAGCAGTCCCAGGACAGGGAACTATGGCTACACCTTC	CASSPRTGNYGYTF
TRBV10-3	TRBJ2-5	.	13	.	TGTGCCACCCACGGAGGGATCGGGGAGACCCAGTACTTC	CATHGGIGETQYF
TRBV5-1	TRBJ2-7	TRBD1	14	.	TGCGCCAGCAGCTTCGGGACAGGCCCCTACGAGCAGTACTTC	CASSFGTGPYEQYF
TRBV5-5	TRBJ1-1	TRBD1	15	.	TGTGCCAGCAGCTGGGGGACAGGGGAAGCCACTGAAGCTTTCTTT	CASSWGTGEATEAFF
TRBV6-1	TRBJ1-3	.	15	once	TGTGCCAGCAGTGATGTCTCAGTCTCTGGAAACACCATATATTTT	CASSDVSVSGNTIYF
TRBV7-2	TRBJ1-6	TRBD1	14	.	TGTGCCAGCAGCCCACACGACAGGGGGTCACCCCTCCACTTT	CASSPHDRGSPLHF
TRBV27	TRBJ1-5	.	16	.	TGTGCCAGCAGCCCGATGATGACAGATAGCAATCAGCCCCAGCATTTT	CASSPMMTDSNQPQHF
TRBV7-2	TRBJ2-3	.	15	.	TGTGCCAGCAGCTTAGCTTTTTACAGGGCAGATACGCAGTATTTT	CASSLAFYRADTQYF
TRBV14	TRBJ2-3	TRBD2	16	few	TGTGCCAGCAGCCAAGATTGGGGGGGAAGCACAGATACGCAGTATTTT	CASSQDWGGSTDTQYF
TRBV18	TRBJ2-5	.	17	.	TGTGCCAGCTCACCGACTAACACGGACGGGGCGGGGGAGACCCAGTACTTC	CASSPTNTDGAGETQYF